This T cell receptor (beta chain) is drawn from a study of CD8 T cells in ankylosing spondylitis (dated by TCRdb to the late 2010s). Study-wide context: The study set out to find disease-linked TCR variants by profiling T cell receptor beta repertoires in ankylosing spondylitis patients and healthy donors. The whole study cohort included roughly 110 healthy donors and 25 or so ankylosing spondylitis patients. Peripheral blood samples were taken, and synovial fluid was additionally collected from ankylosing spondylitis patients.

The table lists this clonotype with a few counts. Its antigen is currently not known. Base qualities are not recorded, but no much larger clone differs from it by a single base. Sequenced on an Illumina HiSeq 2500. TCR beta libraries were prepared by quantitative 5'-RACE with molecular barcodes. Processing in the source paper ran as follows. To identify disease-linked TCR variants, a new computational method was used, one built on a probabilistic model of VDJ rearrangement. In TCRdb, the public reads were trimmed at Q25 with fastp and aligned with MiXCR, with productive beta chains retained. Every CDR3 protein is listed once, alongside the most common genes and DNA of its rows. TCRdb's processing, not the study's, gives the V and J calls here. For this sample there are 700,000 to 850,000 distinct CDR3 sequences; roughly 12% appear just once. The ten largest clones take up roughly 0.51% of the sample.

General findings and caveats noted by the study authors: In peripheral blood, the disease-linked clones were found at relatively low frequencies and had a CD8+ phenotype. According to the report, matched synovial fluid samples from ankylosing spondylitis patients were significantly enriched for the disease-linked clones. Some of the motif variants had been reported before in the synovial fluid and blood of reactive arthritis patients, a finding that suggests common disease-initiation mechanisms. A TCR beta motif made up of several highly homologous amino acid variants appeared to be characteristic of blood from ankylosing spondylitis patients.

V and J are truncated by 4 bases and 1 base respectively, leaving an intervening sequence of 10 bases. The CDR3 numbers 13 residues from cysteine through phenylalanine. Only the CDR3 portion is preserved as DNA: 39 bases, with reading frame beginning at the first base. CDR1 and CDR2 were assigned from the germline V gene as SQVTM and ANQGSEA. The sequence came from a male donor with ankylosing spondylitis. The chain links TRBV29-1 with TRBJ1-1, with no D gene named confidently. Sequenced input: blood, either unsorted or a sorted T cell fraction (not recorded which). The CDR3: CSVVTNQNTEAFF. The DNA sequence follows: TGCAGCGTTGTTACAAACCAGAACACTGAAGCTTTCTTT.